The rows below give T cell receptor beta chains drawn from one sample of a study of siplizumab effects on memory and regulatory T cells. Produced via immunoSEQ multiplex PCR; TCRdb's table is partial and in-frame only. The table includes 100,000 or so clones, about 95% detected once. Sequenced input: Tregs sorted from blood. The receptors were gathered from a human donor in good health. CDR3s leave out the opening cysteine and the closing phenylalanine or tryptophan.

v_gene	j_gene	CDR3aa
TRBV13	TRBJ1-2	ASSGKGGLGGYT
TRBV9	TRBJ1-2	ASSVYPDQTGYT
TRBV5-1	TRBJ2-4	ASSSDQNLAKNIQY
TRBV18	TRBJ1-1	ASSPDRGLLNTEAF
TRBV27	TRBJ1-1	ASSLYGGTEAF
TRBV19	TRBJ2-2	ASSRNPGQVYTGELF
TRBV30	TRBJ2-2	AWNPRERTGELF
TRBV6-1	TRBJ1-6	ASSERRSGWNSPLH
TRBV5-6	TRBJ2-7	ASSLAGVGVQY
TRBV25-1	TRBJ1-1	ASSEGPYLNTEAF
TRBV2	TRBJ2-1	ASGGVSYNEQF
TRBV6-5	TRBJ1-2	ASSYAGTAYGYT
TRBV2	TRBJ2-2	ASSSRRDTGELF
TRBV5-1	TRBJ2-2	ASSLARDAFTGELF
TRBV2	TRBJ2-2	ASKRGGGYYTGELF
TRBV19	TRBJ2-7	ASSTGRSYEQY
TRBV28	TRBJ1-6	ATRGPGRGVYNSPLH
TRBV6-5	TRBJ2-1	ASSRGLSPGNEQF
TRBV19	TRBJ2-7	ARSTTKPRSAGRSIYEQY
TRBV5-6	TRBJ2-2	ASSFGVLTGELF
TRBV6-5	TRBJ1-1	ASSYSYNRNTEAF
TRBV5-1	TRBJ2-5	ASSFGQRVQETQY
TRBV2	TRBJ1-1	ASTLTGLPNTEAF
TRBV28	TRBJ2-3	ASFTHGDTQY
TRBV28	TRBJ1-2	ASSGVYGYT
TRBV2	TRBJ2-3	ASSARGAIGGTDTQY
TRBV30	TRBJ1-1	AWSEFNTEAF
TRBV2	TRBJ2-7	ASMGHDEQY
TRBV5-1	TRBJ1-3	ASSPHVGNTIY
TRBV7-7	TRBJ1-3	ASSQTDSGGNTIY
TRBV7-6	TRBJ2-7	ASSLGAGGLHYEQY
TRBV10-3	TRBJ2-5	AISEDLVVGTQY
TRBV7-9	TRBJ2-7	ASSSRTSVYEQY
TRBV5-4	TRBJ2-1	ASSGWDRVNNEQF
TRBV5-1	TRBJ2-2	ASSLETGGLSGELF
TRBV2	TRBJ2-7	ASRAGTSVSYEQY
TRBV5-1	TRBJ2-2	ASSSHGSGNTGELF
TRBV5-1	TRBJ1-1	AKKYRDSLTIYTEAF
TRBV5-4	TRBJ2-7	ASSLGLAGSTYEQY
TRBV5-1	TRBJ1-1	ASSLVQGGRSEAF
TRBV28	TRBJ1-4	ASSGDREGYEKLF
TRBV28	TRBJ1-5	ASRGRVLGGQPQH
TRBV10-1	TRBJ1-3	ASSTGTAGNTIY
TRBV2	TRBJ2-6	ASSTRGPISGANVLT
TRBV6-6	TRBJ2-7	ASSRQGLREQY
TRBV10-1	TRBJ1-1	ASSESPGNTEAF
TRBV6-1	TRBJ1-2	ASSEMEVLKYGYT
TRBV7-9	TRBJ2-7	ASSLGTAISSYEQY
TRBV28	TRBJ1-3	ASSLHNSGNTIY
TRBV10-3	TRBJ1-5	AIRSSGSNQPQH
TRBV7-6	TRBJ1-1	ASSPRTGRGNTEAF
TRBV7-3	TRBJ2-1	ASSRRGLAGGQLGNEQF
TRBV4-1	TRBJ2-1	ASSQVYNEQF
TRBV7-8	TRBJ2-1	ASTQRPLAGVPGQF
TRBV2	TRBJ1-2	ASSVAGRYGYT